This is a list of T cell receptor beta chains from one sample in a study of response to subunit inactivated influenza vaccine. TCRdb reanalysed the RT-PCR reads using MiXCR and keeps one entry per CDR3 protein. The table has 600,000 to 850,000 distinct CDR3 sequences, 13% to 15% seen once. Sequenced material: PBMCs from blood, taken less than 15 days before vaccination. The origin of the receptors is a man aged 50-59 years who received an inactivated influenza vaccine. Each CDR3 is given with its conserved first and last residue. The D gene is left open where the match is weak. Rows may omit the clone size; those that give it use once, few, many or a size class.

>.|TRBJ1-5|TRBV5-1|.
TGCGCCAGCAGCGAGCTAGGGGAGGGTCAGCCCCAGCATTTT
CASSELGEGQPQHF
>.|TRBJ2-2|TRBV18|many
TGTGCCAGCTCACCATCCCAGGGCGCCGGGGAGCTGTTTTTT
CASSPSQGAGELFF
>.|TRBJ2-1|TRBV7-9|few
TGTGCCAGCAGCCGTAGGGATGGAGAGCAGTTCTTC
CASSRRDGEQFF
>.|TRBJ2-3|TRBV9|.
TGTGCCAGCAGCGTAGTTGGGAGCACAGATACGCAGTATTTT
CASSVVGSTDTQYF
>TRBD2|TRBJ2-3|TRBV9|few
TGTGCCAGCAGCGTAGGGGGGGGGTACTCAGATACGCAGTATTTT
CASSVGGGYSDTQYF
>TRBD1|TRBJ2-5|TRBV6-1|few
TGTGCCACGGCCTCGGACAGGGCCGGGCAAGAGACCCAGTACTTC
CATASDRAGQETQYF
>TRBD1|TRBJ2-7|TRBV6-2/TRBV6-3|few
TGTGCCAGCAGCCTAGGGACAGGGAAGCAGTACTTC
CASSLGTGKQYF
>.|TRBJ1-2|TRBV19|.
TGTGCCAGTAGTATAGCCCCCCGGAGTGGCTACACCTTC
CASSIAPRSGYTF
>TRBD1|TRBJ2-7|TRBV15|many
TGTGCCACCAAAAGACAGGGGTCCGACGAGCAGTACTTC
CATKRQGSDEQYF
>.|TRBJ1-1|TRBV6-5|many
TGTGCCAGCAGATCGGACCGGACTGAAGCTTTCTTT
CASRSDRTEAFF
>TRBD2|TRBJ2-1|TRBV20-1|.
TGCAGTGCTAGACAACCTGGCGGGAGGGCCAATGAGCAGTTCTTC
CSARQPGGRANEQFF
>TRBD1|TRBJ2-5|TRBV5-6|.
TGTGACAGCAGACTATCAGGGGGCGAAGAGACCCAGTACTTC
CDSRLSGGEETQYF
>TRBD2|TRBJ2-3|TRBV29-1|.
TGCAGCGTTGCTAGAGCGGGGTCTGGCACAGATACGCAGTATTTT
CSVARAGSGTDTQYF
>TRBD2|TRBJ2-7|TRBV12-3/TRBV12-4|many
TGTGCCAGCAGTGTTAGCGGGAGGGGCTACGAGCAGTACTTC
CASSVSGRGYEQYF
>.|TRBJ2-2|TRBV7-3|many
TGTGCCAGCAGTCTTACAAGGGACAATTTCAACACCGGGGAGCTGTTTTTT
CASSLTRDNFNTGELFF
>.|TRBJ2-4|TRBV6-2/TRBV6-3|few
TGTGCCAGCAGTTCGAGGTCCGAAAACATTCAGTACTTC
CASSSRSENIQYF
>TRBD1|TRBJ1-1|TRBV12-3/TRBV12-4|many
TGTGCCAGCACCCCGGGACAGACGAACACTGAAGCTTTCTTT
CASTPGQTNTEAFF
>.|TRBJ1-4|TRBV5-1|.
TGCGCCAGCAGCTTAGGCAGGGCGCGGGAAAAACTGTTTTTT
CASSLGRAREKLFF
>TRBD1|TRBJ2-7|TRBV6-6|few
TGTGCCAGCCAACACAGGGGTTCCTACGAGCAGTACTTC
CASQHRGSYEQYF
>.|TRBJ2-3|TRBV5-1|few
TGCGCCAGCAGCCCAAGTGACTGGGGCGCTCTCACAGATACGCAGTATTTT
CASSPSDWGALTDTQYF
>TRBD1|TRBJ1-5|TRBV12-3/TRBV12-4|few
TGTGCCAGCAGTCGAACCGGGACAGGGCATCAGCCCCAGCATTTT
CASSRTGTGHQPQHF
>TRBD1|TRBJ2-7|TRBV3-1|.
TGTGCCAGCAGCCCGGGACAGCCTTCAGCCTACGAGCAGTACTTC
CASSPGQPSAYEQYF
>.|TRBJ1-1|TRBV5-1|.
TGCGCCAGCAGCTGGGACGGTATGAACACTGAAGCTTTCTTT
CASSWDGMNTEAFF
>TRBD2|TRBJ2-7|TRBV5-5|few
TGTGCCAGCAGCCTCTCCGGGACTAGCGGGGCCGAGCAGTACTTC
CASSLSGTSGAEQYF
>.|TRBJ2-5|TRBV15|.
TGTGCCACCAGCAGAGATCGGAGGATCCCTGGAGAGACCCAGTACTTC
CATSRDRRIPGETQYF
>TRBD1|TRBJ1-1|TRBV10-3|few
TGTGCCATCGCTGACAGGGGGTTCATGAACACTGAAGCTTTCTTT
CAIADRGFMNTEAFF
>.|TRBJ2-1|TRBV4-3|.
TGCGCCAGCAGCCAAGTGGGGGGAAACTACAATGAGCAGTTCTTC
CASSQVGGNYNEQFF
>TRBD1|TRBJ2-3|TRBV6-2/TRBV6-3|.
TGTGCCAGCAGTGACAGGGACCCCACAGATACGCAGTATTTT
CASSDRDPTDTQYF
>TRBD1|TRBJ2-7|TRBV28|many
TGTGCCAGCACGACGGGACAGGTCTCCTACGAGCAGTACTTC
CASTTGQVSYEQYF
>.|TRBJ2-1|TRBV12-3/TRBV12-4|few
TGTGCCAGCAGCCCCCCGGGGGGCAGGGATGAGCAGTTCTTC
CASSPPGGRDEQFF
>TRBD1|TRBJ2-2|TRBV2|.
TGTGCCAGCACGGGACAGGACACCGGGGAGCTGTTTTTT
CASTGQDTGELFF
>TRBD2|TRBJ2-1|TRBV2|.
TGTGCCAGCAGCGGGACTAGATACCTTCTCAATGAGCAGTTCTTC
CASSGTRYLLNEQFF
>TRBD1|TRBJ2-3|TRBV5-1|many
TGCGCCAGCAGCCCGCAGGGACAGGGGACAGATACGCAGTATTTT
CASSPQGQGTDTQYF
>TRBD2|TRBJ2-3|TRBV7-2|many
TGTGCCAGCAGCCCAGGACTAGCGGGGGGGACAGATACGCAGTATTTT
CASSPGLAGGTDTQYF
>TRBD2|TRBJ2-1|TRBV20-1|few
TGCAGTGCTACTGGATTGACTAGCGGGGGCTCCTTCTCCTACAATGAGCAGTTCTTC
CSATGLTSGGSFSYNEQFF
>TRBD1|TRBJ2-7|TRBV28|many
TGTGCCAGCAGTTTTGGGACAGTTTCCTACGAGCAGTACTTC
CASSFGTVSYEQYF
>TRBD1|TRBJ1-1|TRBV2|.
TGTGCCAGCAGGGCCCGGACAGGGTTTAGCACTGAAGCTTTCTTT
CASRARTGFSTEAFF
>.|TRBJ2-5|TRBV29-1|few
TGCAGCGTTGGATCGCTTAAGGAGACCCAGTACTTC
CSVGSLKETQYF
>TRBD2|TRBJ2-5|TRBV7-2|many
TGTGCCAGCAGCTTAGAGCGGGACCCGTTTGAGACCCAGTACTTC
CASSLERDPFETQYF
>.|TRBJ2-7|TRBV10-3|.
TGTGCCATCAGTGAGAAAGGTAGCTCCTACGAGCAGTACTTC
CAISEKGSSYEQYF
>TRBD1|TRBJ1-4|TRBV20-1|.
TGCAGTGCGGGGCGGACAGGGGCTGATGAAAAACTGTTTTTT
CSAGRTGADEKLFF
>.|TRBJ1-1|TRBV7-2|.
TGTGTGGGGACGGTGAACACTGAAGCTTTCTTT
CVGTVNTEAFF
>TRBD2|TRBJ2-5|TRBV5-6|.
TGTGCCAGCAGCGTCCTGAGCGGGGGGAGAGAGACCCAGTACTTC
CASSVLSGGRETQYF
>.|TRBJ2-1|TRBV6-2/TRBV6-3|few
TGTGCCAGCAGTTTGGAACTGATCTCCTCCTACAATGAGCAGTTCTTC
CASSLELISSYNEQFF
>.|TRBJ1-4|TRBV7-9|few
TGTGCCAGCAGCTTAAAGCCTATCGGCACTAATGAAAAACTGTTTTTT
CASSLKPIGTNEKLFF
>TRBD2|TRBJ2-5|TRBV12-3/TRBV12-4|.
TGTGCCAGCAGAGGACTAGCGGGTGAGACCCAGTACTTC
CASRGLAGETQYF
>.|TRBJ2-3|TRBV5-1|many
TGCGCCAGCAGCTCGGGGGCCCCAGATACGCAGTATTTT
CASSSGAPDTQYF
>TRBD1|TRBJ1-1|TRBV7-2|few
TGTGCCAGCAGCTCCAATAGGGACAGGGAAGCTTTCTTT
CASSSNRDREAFF
>.|TRBJ2-3|TRBV18|many
TGTGCCAGCTCACCCTACAGAGATACGCAGTATTTT
CASSPYRDTQYF
>TRBD2|TRBJ2-7|TRBV27|.
TGTGCCAGCAGGCCGGGGGGGATCCCTTTCGAGCAGTACTTC
CASRPGGIPFEQYF
>TRBD1|TRBJ2-5|TRBV11-1|few
TGTGCCAGCAGCTTAGGGGGACAGAATCCGGAGACCCAGTACTTC
CASSLGGQNPETQYF
>.|TRBJ2-6|TRBV18|.
TGTGCCAGCTCACCACCATTAGCGGTCTCTGGGGCCAACGTCCTGACTTTC
CASSPPLAVSGANVLTF
>.|TRBJ1-2|TRBV2|few
TGTGCCAGCAGTGAGTTTTCTAACTATGGCTACACCTTC
CASSEFSNYGYTF
>.|TRBJ1-2|TRBV3-1|.
TGTGCCAGCAGCATCATATTCCGGGACGGGAACTATGGCTACACCTTC
CASSIIFRDGNYGYTF
>TRBD2|TRBJ2-2|TRBV4-1|few
TGCGCCAGCAGCCACGGGGGGGGCCGGGTCACCGGGGAGCTGTTTTTT
CASSHGGGRVTGELFF
>.|TRBJ1-4|TRBV4-3|.
TGCGCCAGCAGCCAATCGGGGGCTAGGACGGACGAAAAACTGTTTTTT
CASSQSGARTDEKLFF
>.|TRBJ2-1|TRBV9|few
TGTGCCAGCAGCGTGCATCCAGAAAGAACTGCTTTTTACAATGAGCAGTTCTTC
CASSVHPERTAFYNEQFF
>TRBD1|TRBJ2-2|TRBV9|few
TGTGCCAGCCGACAGGGAGCCGACACCGGGGAGCTGTTTTTT
CASRQGADTGELFF
>.|TRBJ1-2|TRBV11-2|.
TGTGCCAGCAGCTCCTTTCGGAGGTATAGAGCTGGCTACACCTTC
CASSSFRRYRAGYTF